This T cell receptor beta chain was sequenced during a study of regulatory T cells in long-lasting Graves disease. Study-level background: Prior antithyroid drug treatment in newly diagnosed Graves' patients lasted under 3 months.

Time point denoted: newly diagnosed GD, antithyroid drugs for less than 3 months. Researchers made the TCR library from RNA that was extracted from PBMCs. V lost 10 bases and J lost 4; bases outside the gene matches: 4. Germline assignment: CDR1 LNHDA and CDR2 SQIVND (reference sequence). CDR3 size: 13 residues. Through Arm-PCR of CDR3 regions and iRepertoire HTBI primers, TCR beta libraries were built. TCRdb reprocessed the multiplex PCR reads via MiXCR and lists one record per CDR3 protein. The profile covers roughly 500,000 distinct CDR3 sequences, with around 12% appearing a single time and approximately 9.6% taken by the ten largest. These data also featured in a second study, about T cells in Graves' hyperthyroidism and ophthalmopathy. That study reports: The majority of expanded thyroid clonotypes above 0.001 also appeared in blood.

The chain links TRBV19 to TRBJ1-5; 10 bases map to TRBD1. The receptor was derived from a woman under 40 with Graves disease. The sample in question was peripheral blood mononuclear cells (PBMCs), obtained at new diagnosis, from a patient treated with antithyroid drugs. The CDR3 is CATWTGGNQPQHF. The CDR3 bases are TGTGCCACATGGACAGGGGGTAATCAGCCCCAGCATTTT. The full variable domain, its missing parts supplied by reference TRBV19 and TRBJ1-5, is DGGITQSPKYLFRKEGQNVTLSCEQNLNHDAMYWYRQDPGQGLRLIYYSQIVNDFQKGDIAEGYSVSREKKESFPLTVTSAQKNPTAFYLCATWTGGNQPQHFGDGTRLSIL.